This TCR beta chain was identified in a study of shared clonotypes between healthy human individuals. General study points: The study found approximately 5% of naive CD4 clonotypes shared across several donors.

Notes on this clone: Its antigen remains unidentified.

Sorted subsets were amplified in replicate PCRs using around 220 ng DNA, 30,000 to 35,000 T cell genomes. In the source study's methods: For the immunoSEQ data, sequences were junction-only without quality scores, so filtering differed. TCRdb's table, derived via immunoSEQ multiplex PCR, lists solely in-frame clones and lacks some. The DNA was the basis for D and trimming; V, J and clone size are from that table. The sample includes 2 million to 2.5 million clones, around 93% of them seen just once. The V end lost 2 bases, the J end lost 0 bases, and 14 bases lay between the germline ends. The CDR3 totals 17 residues. Germline V gene lookup returns CDR1 MDHEN and CDR2 SYDVKM.

The rearrangement links TRBV28 to TRBJ2-1, with D unclear. The source is a man in his late teens or twenties in good health. Some clones in this sample may be carry-over from other donors' samples. Sequencing was performed on naive CD4+ T cells from PBMCs. Subset described: CD45RA+ positively selected. The DNA of the CDR3 is TGTGCCAGCAGTTTAGTTACGGGCTATAGCTCCTACAATGAGCAGTTCTTC. Its protein is CASSLVTGYSSYNEQFF. The complete variable domain, with remaining parts taken from reference TRBV28 and TRBJ2-1, reads DVKVTQSSRYLVKRTGEKVFLECVQDMDHENMFWYRQDPGLGLRLIYFSYDVKMKEKGDIPEGYSVSREKKERFSLILESASTNQTSMYLCASSLVTGYSSYNEQFFGPGTRLTVL.